This T cell receptor beta chain was recorded in a study of technical replicates of blood from a handful of donors. The method was immunoSEQ multiplex PCR; TCRdb's version includes in-frame clones alone and lacks a portion of them. The sample contains 55,000 to 75,000 clones, about 95% of which appear only once. This receptor was taken from a human donor in good health. Some clones in this sample may be carry-over from other donors' samples. Sequencing used PBMCs.

The CDR3 nucleotides read TGTGCCAGCAGCTCGGGACAGGGTATCGGGTACACCTTC. This sequence encodes CASSSGQGIGYTF. The chain joins TRBV7-2 to TRBJ1-2; 9 nucleotides match TRBD1. Germline CDR1 and CDR2: SGHTA and FQGNSA. J was trimmed by 11 bases and V by 4 bases; bases with no gene match: 8. The CDR3 is made up of 13 amino acids.